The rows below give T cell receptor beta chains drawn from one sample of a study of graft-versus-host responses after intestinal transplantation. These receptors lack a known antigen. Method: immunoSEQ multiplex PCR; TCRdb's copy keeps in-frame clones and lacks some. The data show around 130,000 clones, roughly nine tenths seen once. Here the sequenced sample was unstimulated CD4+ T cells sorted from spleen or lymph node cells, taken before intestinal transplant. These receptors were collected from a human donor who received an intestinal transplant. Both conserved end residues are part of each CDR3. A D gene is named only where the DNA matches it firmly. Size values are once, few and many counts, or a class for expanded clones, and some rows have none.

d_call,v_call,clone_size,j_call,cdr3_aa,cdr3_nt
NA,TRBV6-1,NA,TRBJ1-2,CASSAGDFRRGYTF,TGTGCCAGCAGTGCGGGAGATTTCAGACGAGGCTACACCTTC
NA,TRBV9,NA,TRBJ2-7,CASSVGFIPYEQYF,TGTGCCAGCAGCGTAGGGTTCATACCCTACGAGCAGTACTTC
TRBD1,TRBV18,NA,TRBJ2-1,CASSRLGQGARNEQFF,TGTGCCAGCTCCCGTTTAGGACAGGGGGCGCGGAATGAGCAGTTCTTC
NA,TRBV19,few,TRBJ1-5,CASSLLYQPQHF,TGTGCCAGTAGTCTCCTCTATCAGCCCCAGCATTTT
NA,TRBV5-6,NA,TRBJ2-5,CASSEGQTQETQYF,TGTGCCAGCTCCGAAGGACAGACGCAAGAGACCCAGTACTTC
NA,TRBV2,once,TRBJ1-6,CASSEYRVVVDSPLHF,TGTGCCAGCAGTGAGTACAGGGTTGTCGTGGATTCACCCCTCCACTTT
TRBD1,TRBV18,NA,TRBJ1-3,CASSPPAMPTGSGGNTIYF,TGTGCCAGCTCACCACCAGCAATGCCGACAGGGAGTGGTGGAAACACCATATATTTT
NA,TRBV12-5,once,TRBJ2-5,CASGYPGETQYF,TGTGCTAGTGGTTACCCCGGTGAGACCCAGTACTTC
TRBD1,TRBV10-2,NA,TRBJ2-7,CASRGQGGAYEQYF,TGCGCCAGCAGAGGACAGGGGGGAGCTTACGAGCAGTACTTC
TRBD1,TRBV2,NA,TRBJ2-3,CASSELPDRRDTQYF,TGTGCCAGCAGTGAACTTCCGGACAGGCGAGATACGCAGTATTTT
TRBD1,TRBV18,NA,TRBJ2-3,CASSRTGVVWTDTQYF,TGTGCCAGCTCAAGGACAGGGGTGGTTTGGACAGATACGCAGTATTTT
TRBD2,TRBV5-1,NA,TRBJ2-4,CASSLMEGGNIQYF,TGCGCCAGCAGCTTGATGGAGGGAGGGAACATTCAGTACTTC
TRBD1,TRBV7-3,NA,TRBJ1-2,CASSLTGDRGLGYGYTF,TGTGCCAGCAGCTTAACGGGGGACAGGGGCCTTGGGTATGGCTACACCTTC
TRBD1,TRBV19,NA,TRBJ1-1,CASRGLTEAFF,TGTGCCAGCAGGGGGCTGACTGAAGCTTTCTTT
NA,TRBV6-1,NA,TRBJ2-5,CASSPGGRETQYF,TGTGCCAGCAGTCCGGGCGGGCGGGAGACCCAGTACTTC
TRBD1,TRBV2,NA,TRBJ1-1,CASSTTGDTEAFF,TGTGCCAGCAGTACTACAGGGGACACTGAAGCTTTCTTT
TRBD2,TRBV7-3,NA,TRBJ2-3,CASSSGLAGDTQYF,TGTGCCAGCAGCTCGGGACTAGCGGGTGATACGCAGTATTTT
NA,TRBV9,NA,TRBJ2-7,CASSVVGGTATYEQYF,TGTGCCAGCAGCGTAGTTGGGGGGACAGCTACCTACGAGCAGTACTTC
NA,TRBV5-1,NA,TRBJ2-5,CASRRGMGDQYF,TGCGCCAGCAGACGGGGGATGGGAGACCAGTACTTC
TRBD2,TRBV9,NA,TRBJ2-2,CASSPTSGGQNTGELFF,TGTGCCAGCAGCCCCACTAGCGGGGGCCAGAACACCGGGGAGCTGTTTTTT
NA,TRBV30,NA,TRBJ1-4,CAWSVLQKQLFF,TGTGCCTGGAGTGTTCTGCAGAAGCAACTGTTTTTT
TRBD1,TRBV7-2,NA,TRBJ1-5,CASTSDRVGQPQHF,TGTGCCAGCACCTCGGACAGGGTCGGTCAGCCCCAGCATTTT
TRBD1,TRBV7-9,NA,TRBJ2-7,CASSLGTGPRSYEQYF,TGTGCCAGCAGCTTAGGGACAGGCCCTCGCTCCTACGAGCAGTACTTC
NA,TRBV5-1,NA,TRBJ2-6,CASSLAGTGANVLTF,TGCGCCAGCAGCCTGGCCGGTACCGGGGCCAACGTCCTGACTTTC
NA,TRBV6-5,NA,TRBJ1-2,CASSYIGIDGYTF,TGTGCCAGCAGTTACATAGGGATCGACGGCTACACCTTC
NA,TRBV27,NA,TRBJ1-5,CASSPRVSLLSNQPQHF,TGTGCCAGCAGTCCACGGGTCTCCCTTCTTAGCAATCAGCCCCAGCATTTT
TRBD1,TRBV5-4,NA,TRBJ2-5,CASSLGSRGRETQYF,TGTGCCAGCAGCTTGGGAAGCAGGGGGCGAGAGACCCAGTACTTC
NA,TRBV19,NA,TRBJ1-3,CASVQGEILSGNTIYF,TGTGCCAGCGTGCAGGGCGAGATCCTCTCTGGAAACACCATATATTTT
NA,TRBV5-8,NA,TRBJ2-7,CASSFLPQGGSYEQYF,TGTGCCAGCAGCTTCCTTCCCCAGGGCGGGTCCTACGAGCAGTACTTC
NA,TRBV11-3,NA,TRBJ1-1,CASSLGGNTEAFF,TGTGCCAGCAGCTTAGGGGGCAACACTGAAGCTTTCTTT
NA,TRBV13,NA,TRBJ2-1,CASSLWGPNEQFF,TGTGCCAGCAGCTTATGGGGACCCAATGAGCAGTTCTTC
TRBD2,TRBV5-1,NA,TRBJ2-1,CASSLGLALDNEQFF,TGCGCCAGCAGCTTGGGACTAGCGTTGGATAATGAGCAGTTCTTC
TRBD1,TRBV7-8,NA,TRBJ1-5,CASSLGVTGGSNQPQHF,TGTGCCAGCAGCTTAGGGGTGACAGGGGGAAGCAATCAGCCCCAGCATTTT
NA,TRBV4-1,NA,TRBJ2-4,CASSQGPPVGIAKNIQYF,TGCGCCAGCAGCCAAGGGCCACCAGTCGGGATAGCCAAAAACATTCAGTACTTC
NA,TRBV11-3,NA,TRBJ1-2,CASSFRTSSNYGYTF,TGTGCCAGCAGCTTTCGGACATCTTCTAACTATGGCTACACCTTC
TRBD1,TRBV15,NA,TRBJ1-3,CATSREQGKTGNTIYF,TGTGCCACCAGCAGAGAACAGGGGAAAACTGGAAACACCATATATTTT
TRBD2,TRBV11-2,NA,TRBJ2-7,CASSSLLAGAYEQYF,TGTGCCAGCAGCTCGCTCCTAGCGGGGGCCTACGAGCAGTACTTC
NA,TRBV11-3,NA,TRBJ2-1,CASSSQQGQNEQFF,TGTGCCAGCAGCTCACAACAGGGCCAGAATGAGCAGTTCTTC
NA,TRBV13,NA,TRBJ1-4,CASSRLQGRKLFF,TGTGCCAGCAGCCGTCTACAGGGAAGAAAACTGTTTTTT
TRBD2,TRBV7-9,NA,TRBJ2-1,CASSSPAGATSSYNEQFF,TGTGCCAGCAGCTCTCCAGCGGGGGCCACCAGCTCCTACAATGAGCAGTTCTTC
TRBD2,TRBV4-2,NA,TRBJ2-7,CASSQGLAGGLSYEQYF,TGTGCCAGCAGCCAAGGACTAGCGGGGGGCCTAAGCTACGAGCAGTACTTC
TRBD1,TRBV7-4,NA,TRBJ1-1,CASSLGRGRVTEAFF,TGTGCCAGCAGCTTGGGCAGGGGGCGGGTGACTGAAGCTTTCTTT
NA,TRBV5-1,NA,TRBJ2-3,CASSLGPGGPDTQYF,TGCGCCAGCAGCTTGGGACCTGGCGGCCCAGATACGCAGTATTTT
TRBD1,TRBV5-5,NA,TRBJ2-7,CASSLGAGGYEQYF,TGTGCCAGCAGCTTGGGGGCAGGGGGCTACGAGCAGTACTTC